Given below is one TCR beta chain in context. This clonotype came up many times. Its recognized antigen is unknown. The input lacks base qualities; no much larger clone sits a single base away. The label giving this sample's treatment or condition can be read as: live attenuated yellow fever vaccine strain. At each blood-draw timepoint, two biological replicates of bulk PBMCs were obtained. PBMCs were isolated from peripheral blood using a standard Ficoll-Paque protocol. TriZol was used to extract RNA from bulk PBMCs, CD4 and CD8 fractions, and dextramer-positive and dextramer-negative fractions. Sequencing relied on an Illumina NovaSeq 6000. TCR cDNA was synthesized by 5'RACE template switching, through which a universal primer site and unique molecular identifiers were introduced. cDNA synthesis was primed from both the TCR alpha and TCR beta constant segments. Two PCR steps were used to amplify libraries, with sample barcodes and sequencing adapters being added in the second step. Sequencing of the libraries was done on either Illumina HiSeq 2500 (2x100 bp) or NovaSeq (2x150 bp). From the authors' description of their analysis: MIGEC was used to demultiplex reads and collapse the reads into UMI consensus sequences, and MiXCR was used for V(D)J alignment. Vaccine-responding clonotypes were identified with edgeR using replicate PBMC samples, with FDR below 0.01 and a log2 fold change above 5 up to day 15 being required. CD4 or CD8 identity was assigned to each bulk clonotype according to whether the clonotype was present at higher abundance in the sequenced CD4 repertoire or the sequenced CD8 repertoire. The raw public data were reprocessed by TCRdb itself: fastp quality trimming at Q25, MiXCR clonotype calling, in-frame beta chains only. Identical CDR3 protein sequences are pooled into one entry, listed with their most common genes and DNA. The V and J calls were determined by TCRdb, not by the authors. This sample lists 300,000 to 350,000 distinct CDR3 sequences; around 4.4% were detected once. The ten largest clonotypes hold 15% to 20% of the sample.

These data are taken from a study of T cells after yellow fever vaccination (dated by TCRdb to between 2018 and 2020). For the study in its entirety: The SMART-Seq v4 Ultra Low Input RNA kit was used to prepare libraries from fractions with low cell numbers. Blood was collected at multiple timepoints before and after primary and secondary immunization, and bulk PBMC replicates and cell subsets were isolated. The cohort comprised two healthy male donors, one aged 18 to 29 and one aged 30 to 40 years. To track T-cell clones before and after primary and booster YFV17D yellow fever vaccination, bulk TCR alpha and beta repertoires were sequenced longitudinally. Points the paper makes about the study in general: Because the study included only a couple of donors, the extent to which the findings can be generalized is limited. Most clones expanded after primary vaccination (roughly 96% of CD4 and 88% of CD8) were re-detected after the booster, suggesting that broad memory maintenance occurred. FACS-sorted repertoires could contain abundant contaminating clonotypes from the bulk population, so computational filtering was required. A small share of clonotypes was detected in both CD4 and CD8 compartments, with the overlap likely arising from convergent recombination. Compared with the primary T-cell response, the secondary T-cell response was faster but weaker, reaching its peak on day 5 rather than on day 15.

The receptor was isolated from a man aged 18 to 29 who received the YFV17D yellow fever vaccine. The sequenced sample was PBMCs, obtained 15 days after the yellow fever booster vaccination.

The DNA sequence follows: TGTGCCAGCTCAGACCAGGCGAACACTGAAGCTTTCTTT. Its translation is CASSDQANTEAFF. This chain joins TRBV18 to TRBJ1-1, with no reliable assignment of the D segment. Based on the germline V gene, the CDR1 and CDR2 sequences are KGHSH and LQKENI. Reading from cysteine to phenylalanine, the CDR3 counts 13 amino acids. Only the CDR3 portion is preserved as DNA: 39 bases, with reading frame beginning at the first base. V is clipped by 5 bases and J by 1 base, and the sequence between their germline boundaries is 8 bases long.